This TCR beta chain was sequenced during a study of cytomegalovirus exposure and HLA in healthy donors. Broader study findings: A later analysis revealed that TCR association rates differed between HLA loci, peaking at DRB1 and bottoming out at HLA-C.

About this clone itself: The antigen is undetermined.

Trimming shortened V by 2 bases and J by 8 bases, and 16 bases separated the two germline ends. The length of the CDR3 is 15 residues. Germline V gives CDR1 MNHNS, CDR2 SASEGT. The primer mix had 60 Vbeta and 13 Jbeta primers. Data came from immunoSEQ multiplex PCR; TCRdb stores just in-frame clones and leaves some out. The table records 74,000 or so clones, over 70% of them present only once. Sequencing was carried out using PBMCs. The chain combines TRBV6-1 with TRBJ2-1, with D tentatively TRBD1 (6 bases). The clonotype comes from a woman in her forties in good health and CMV-seronegative. The CDR3 DNA is TGTGCCAGCAGTGAATCGACAGGCAAGTTCGATGAGCAGTTCTTC. Translating it yields CASSESTGKFDEQFF.